A single sample is the source of the 29 T cell receptor beta chains below, sequenced in a study of blood T cell repertoires in COVID-19. The data were produced by immunoSEQ multiplex PCR, yet TCRdb's version contains in-frame clones alone and is incomplete. The data contain 130,000 or so clones, about 86% of them singletons. Specimen: peripheral blood. The origin of the receptors is a woman aged 55-70 years with acute or convalescent COVID-19.

The V call is TRBV10-2, the J call TRBJ2-7, with 11 bases lining up with TRBD2. The length of the CDR3 is 15 residues. Germline CDR1 is WSHSY and CDR2 is SAAADI. Losses at the gene ends were 3 bases for V and 7 bases for J; bases not matched to a gene: 8. The CDR3 DNA is TGCGCCAGCAGTGAACTAGCGGGGGCTATTGAGGAGCAGTACTTC. It translates to CASSELAGAIEEQYF.

The rearrangement links TRBV28 to TRBJ2-2; no clear D gene. Germline V gene data show CDR1 as MDHEN and CDR2 as SYDVKM. Trimming removed 10 bases from V and 0 bases from J, with 12 bases in between. The CDR3 loop spans 14 amino acids. The chain's CDR3 is CATRISPNTGELFF. CDR3 DNA sequence: TGTGCCACTCGAATTAGCCCGAACACCGGGGAGCTGTTTTTT.

The rearrangement uses TRBV6-2 or TRBV6-3 and TRBJ1-5, with unresolved D. V was shortened by 3 bases and J by 3 bases, with 15 bases between the two germline ends. The CDR3 is 16 amino acids. CDR1 and CDR2 from the germline V gene are MNHEY and SVGEGT. CDR3 protein: CASSYTLQVDNQPQHF. Here the CDR3 DNA reads TGTGCCAGCAGTTATACTCTGCAGGTAGACAATCAGCCCCAGCATTTT.

V usage is TRBV5-1 and J usage is TRBJ2-3; TRBD2 might be the D (5 bases). The V end lost 5 bases, the J end lost 0 bases, and 16 bases lay between the germline ends. Germline V CDR1 and CDR2: SGHRS, YFSETQ. The CDR3 extends over 16 amino acids. In DNA, the CDR3 is TGCGCCAGCAGTGGCCCCCCGGGGAAAAGCACAGATACGCAGTATTTT. This codes for CASSGPPGKSTDTQYF.

This rearrangement joins TRBV5-1 to TRBJ2-4; 7 nucleotides line up with TRBD2. CDR3 length: 17 residues. With V trimmed by 2 bases and J by 0 bases, 8 bases remained unmatched. CDR1 is SGHRS, CDR2 YFSETQ, per germline. As DNA, the CDR3 is TGCGCCAGCAGCTTTAGCGGGCCAGCACTAGCCAAAAACATTCAGTACTTC. As protein: CASSFSGPALAKNIQYF.

The chain couples TRBV19 to TRBJ2-3; the match to TRBD2 covers 13 bases. Trimming removed 5 bases from V and 4 bases from J; junction bases left unmatched: 12. Germline V gives CDR1 LNHDA, CDR2 SQIVND (reference sequence). This CDR3 is built from 18 residues. CDR3 amino acids: CASSSGEPGLAGPDTQYF. Here the CDR3 DNA reads TGTGCCAGTAGTTCAGGGGAACCGGGACTAGCGGGGCCAGATACGCAGTATTTT.

This clone was observed at least ten times. The rearrangement links TRBV4-2 to TRBJ2-3; tentatively, D is TRBD2 (5 bases). The CDR3 runs to 15 residues. Germline assignment: CDR1 LGHNA and CDR2 YNFKEQ. V lost 2 bases and J lost 4, with 13 bases in between. The CDR3 DNA reads as TGTGCCAGCAGCCAAACAGAACGGGGAGCAGATACGCAGTATTTT. Translated: CASSQTERGADTQYF.

This clone came up once. Other DNA sequences from this sample encode an identical CDR3 as well. The chain links TRBV11-2 to TRBJ2-5; TRBD1 matches 7 bases. The length of the CDR3 is 15 residues. Trimming took 1 base from V and 2 from J; bases not matched to a gene: 4. Germline CDR1 reads SGHAT; CDR2 reads FQNNGV. CDR3 region: CASSLGGQRQETQYF. The CDR3 DNA sequence: TGTGCCAGCAGCTTAGGGGGACAGCGTCAAGAGACCCAGTACTTC.

The chain employs TRBV30 and TRBJ1-3; perhaps TRBD1 as D (5 bases). The CDR3 extends over 15 amino acids. V was pared by 7 bases and J by 0 bases, with 16 bases between. CDR1 is GTSNPN, CDR2 SVGIG, per germline (reference sequence). In DNA form, the CDR3 reads TGTGCCTACCCGGACAAGCTCGGCTCTGGAAACACCATATATTTT. It codes for CAYPDKLGSGNTIYF. Full variable domain (missing parts from reference TRBV30 and TRBJ1-3): SQTIHQWPATLVQPVGSPLSLECTVEGTSNPNLYWYRQAAGRGLQLLFYSVGIGQISSEVPQNLSASRPQDRQFILSSKKLLLSDSGFYLCAYPDKLGSGNTIYFGEGSWLTVV.

The chain carries TRBV9 and TRBJ1-1, with D unclear. V was pared by 0 bases and J by 8 bases, with 11 bases between. The CDR3 runs 13 residues. Per germline, CDR1 SGDLS and CDR2 YYNGEE. CDR3 coding DNA: TGTGCCAGCAGCGTAGGTGGCAGGTCAGAAGCTTTCTTT. Amino acid sequence: CASSVGGRSEAFF.

This clone has a single count. This sequence joins TRBV28 and TRBJ2-7, with 7 bases fitting TRBD1. Per the germline V gene, CDR1 is MDHEN and CDR2 is SYDVKM. This CDR3 is built from 13 residues. V was clipped by 3 bases and J by 7 bases; unmatched bases: 6. In DNA form, the CDR3 reads TGTGCCAGCAGTTTGATCAGGGGGAGTGAGCAGTACTTC. Encoded protein: CASSLIRGSEQYF.

This chain connects TRBV10-3 to TRBJ2-7; 9 bases are shared with TRBD1. The CDR3 is made up of 16 amino acids. The ends lost 3 bases at V and 4 bases at J; junction bases unmatched: 10. Germline V gives CDR1 ENHRY, CDR2 SYGVKD. For the CDR3, the DNA is TGTGCCATCAGTGATAGGGCCCCGGGACAGGGATACGAGCAGTACTTC. As protein: CAISDRAPGQGYEQYF.

The V and J genes are TRBV15 and TRBJ1-5; 8 bases are shared with TRBD1. This CDR3 has 16 residues. Germline CDR1 reads LNHNV; CDR2 reads YYDKDF (reference sequence). V was clipped by 5 bases and J by 6 bases; unmatched bases: 12. CDR3 nucleotide sequence: TGTGCCACCAGCCCCGGACAGGGTGGAGCTCTTCAGCCCCAGCATTTT. Protein sequence: CATSPGQGGALQPQHF.

The genes are TRBV4-1 and TRBJ2-2; D is unclear. The CDR3 contains 13 residues. Germline V gene data show CDR1 as MGHRA and CDR2 as YSYEKL. Trimming removed 5 bases from V and 9 bases from J, with 13 bases in between. CDR3 nucleotide sequence: TGCGCCAGCAGCTACTCTTCGTCGAGGGAGCTGTTTTTT. It codes for CASSYSSSRELFF.

This chain links TRBV10-3 with TRBJ2-1, with D possibly TRBD2 on 7 matching bases. Germline V lookup: CDR1 ENHRY, CDR2 SYGVKD. V lost 0 bases and J 6 bases, leaving 9 bases between the germline ends. The CDR3 length is 14 residues. In DNA, the CDR3 is TGTGCCATCAGTGAGTCGAGGGGGGGCAATGAGCAGTTCTTC. It translates to CAISESRGGNEQFF.

The V and J genes are TRBV6-5 and TRBJ2-7; D call uncertain. CDR1 is MNHEY and CDR2 is SVGAGI in the germline V gene. V was trimmed by 11 bases and J by 4 bases, leaving 12 bases between them. The CDR3 consists of 11 residues. The CDR3 sequence: CAVSSLYEQYF. CDR3 in DNA: TGTGCCGTTAGTTCCCTTTACGAGCAGTACTTC.

This chain connects TRBV6-1 to TRBJ2-7, with 9 positions matching TRBD1. Unmatched junction bases numbered 7, after V lost 2 bases and J lost 5 bases. Germline CDR1 MNHNS, CDR2 SASEGT. The length of the CDR3 is 15 residues. The CDR3 region has the DNA TGTGCCAGCAGTGAAAAAGGGACAGGGCTCCACGAGCAGTACTTC. Translated, it gives CASSEKGTGLHEQYF.

The V gene is TRBV15, the J gene TRBJ1-2; 11 nucleotides match TRBD1. Germline V gene sequence: CDR1 LNHNV, CDR2 YYDKDF (reference sequence). CDR3 length: 16 amino acids. With 4 bases clipped from V and 4 bases from J, the junction kept 8 bases outside the gene matches. For the CDR3, the DNA is TGTGCCACCAGCACTTCAGGGACAGGGGGTCGCTATGGCTACACCTTC. This encodes CATSTSGTGGRYGYTF.

This chain links TRBV30 with TRBJ2-5, with TRBD2 matching 13 bases. Germline CDR1 is GTSNPN and CDR2 is SVGIG (reference sequence). The CDR3 has 15 amino acids. Germline trimming cut 4 bases from V and 7 bases from J; bases unmatched to any gene: 9. CDR3 loop: CAWKGTSGEFGTQYF. CDR3 DNA: TGTGCCTGGAAAGGGACTAGCGGGGAATTCGGGACCCAGTACTTC.

This clone was detected once. The V call is TRBV18, the J call TRBJ2-7; D unresolved. Germline V gene sequence: CDR1 KGHSH, CDR2 LQKENI. The CDR3 loop spans 13 amino acids. Trimming stripped 6 bases from V and 2 bases from J, with 11 bases between. CDR3 protein: CASSLRGTYEQYF. CDR3 nucleotide sequence: TGTGCCAGCTCTCTCCGAGGCACCTACGAGCAGTACTTC. Filled out from reference TRBV18 and TRBJ2-7, the complete variable domain reads NAGVMQNPRHLVRRRGQEARLRCSPMKGHSHVYWYRQLPEEGLKFMVYLQKENIIDESGMPKERFSAEFPKEGPSILRIQQVVRGDSAAYFCASSLRGTYEQYFGPGTRLTVT.

This clone has only a few counts. The chain employs TRBV6-1 and TRBJ2-1, with 8 bases identical to TRBD1. J lost 5 bases, V lost 3 bases, and 12 bases had no gene match. CDR1 and CDR2 (germline): MNHNS, SASEGT. The CDR3 extends over 17 amino acids. The CDR3 coding sequence is TGTGCCAGCAGTGAGCCAACTCTTTCGGACAGGGACAATGAGCAGTTCTTC. Protein: CASSEPTLSDRDNEQFF.

This sequence joins TRBV30 and TRBJ1-2; TRBD1 agrees at 8 bases. The germline V gene has CDR1 GTSNPN and CDR2 SVGIG (reference sequence). V gave up 2 bases and J gave up 4 bases; unmatched junction bases: 3. CDR3 length: 13 amino acids. The CDR3 nucleotides read TGTGCCTGGAGTTCAGGGGGCCCCTATGGCTACACCTTC. Translated, it gives CAWSSGGPYGYTF.

The V gene is TRBV28, the J gene TRBJ1-1, with D uncertain. The V and J ends lost 3 bases and 4 bases respectively, with 9 bases between them. Looked up from germline, CDR1 is MDHEN and CDR2 is SYDVKM. The CDR3 is 13 residues long. The CDR3 bases are TGTGCCAGCAGTTTGCCGGGGAGCACTGAAGCTTTCTTT. It yields the protein CASSLPGSTEAFF.

This clone was counted a single time. This chain connects TRBV7-8 to TRBJ2-3; 7 positions match TRBD1. Per the germline V gene, CDR1 is SGHVS and CDR2 is FQNEAQ. Unmatched junction bases numbered 18, after V lost 6 bases and J lost 0 bases. The CDR3 is made up of 19 amino acids. The CDR3 here is CASSTPSGQHTFSTDTQYF. The CDR3 nucleotides are TGTGCCAGCAGTACACCTTCGGGACAGCATACTTTTAGCACAGATACGCAGTATTTT.

V usage is TRBV13 and J usage is TRBJ1-3, with 7 positions matching TRBD1. CDR1 PRHDT and CDR2 FYEKMQ come from the germline V gene (reference sequence). The length of the CDR3 is 17 residues. V was clipped by 5 bases and J by 1 base; unmatched bases: 11. Written as DNA, the CDR3 is TGTGCCAGCAGCACTAGACAGGGAAGGTTTTCTGGAAACACCATATATTTT. This sequence encodes CASSTRQGRFSGNTIYF.

This clone has more than one count but fewer than ten. The chain employs TRBV27 and TRBJ2-2; D gene ambiguous. Germline lookup yields CDR1 MNHEY and CDR2 SMNVEV (reference sequence). This CDR3 has 13 residues. V lost 7 bases, J lost 5 bases, and 11 bases lay in between. CDR3 loop: CASTPTRTGELFF. As DNA, the CDR3 is TGTGCCAGCACCCCAACCAGAACCGGGGAGCTGTTTTTT.

V gene TRBV6-2 or TRBV6-3 combines with J gene TRBJ1-5, with 7 bases matching TRBD1. The trim removed 4 bases at V and 0 bases at J, leaving 18 bases unmatched. Germline lookup yields CDR1 MNHEY and CDR2 SVGEGT. The CDR3 has 20 amino acids. CDR3 nucleotide sequence: TGTGCCAGCAGTTTCCAATCCCCCCGGACAGGAAGTTATAGCAATCAGCCCCAGCATTTT. It yields the protein CASSFQSPRTGSYSNQPQHF.

V gene TRBV27 combines with J gene TRBJ1-5; D perhaps matches TRBD1 (6 bases). CDR1 is MNHEY and CDR2 is SMNVEV in the germline V gene (reference sequence). V gave up 8 bases and J gave up 3 bases, with 14 bases separating them. There are 14 residues in the CDR3. CDR3 DNA: TGTGCCAGCGCGAAGGCAGGGGACAATCAGCCCCAGCATTTT. It specifies CASAKAGDNQPQHF.

The table lists this clone with a count of one. The V gene is TRBV6-5, the J gene TRBJ1-6, with 7 bases that match TRBD1. Trimming took 4 bases from V and 7 from J; bases not matched to a gene: 4. This CDR3 has 14 amino acids. Looked up from germline, CDR1 is MNHEY and CDR2 is SVGAGI. The CDR3 bases are TGTGCCAGCAGTTTACAGGGGCGCAATTCACCCCTCCACTTT. It translates to CASSLQGRNSPLHF.